These T cell receptor beta chains were read from a single sample in a study of blood T cell repertoires in COVID-19. Here immunoSEQ multiplex PCR was the method, and the copy in TCRdb shows in-frame clones only, minus some. Here the sample spans around 70,000 clones, over 80% being singletons. Sequencing was carried out using peripheral blood. These receptors originate from a human donor in a cohort sampled during active COVID-19. Each CDR3 is given with its conserved first and last residue. A D gene is named only where the DNA matches it firmly. Clone size appears in some rows only: once, few, many, or a class for an expanded clone.

cdr3_nt cdr3_aa clone_size v_call cdr3_length j_call d_call
TGTGCCCTCAGCGGAGGGCCGAACACCGGGGAGCTGTTTTTT CALSGGPNTGELFF . TRBV7-3 14 TRBJ2-2 .
TGCGCCAGCAGCCCAAGGGAGGGCTACGAGCAGTACTTC CASSPREGYEQYF . TRBV5-1 13 TRBJ2-7 TRBD2
TGTGCCACCAGCAGCAGATACAATGAGCAGTTCTTC CATSSRYNEQFF . TRBV15 12 TRBJ2-1 .
TGCGCCAGCAGTGAGTCTACTACAGGGGGAGACGAAAAACTGTTTTTT CASSESTTGGDEKLFF . TRBV10-2 16 TRBJ1-4 TRBD1
TGTGCCAGCAGTTACACGGGACAGGGGGCTGAAGCTTTCTTT CASSYTGQGAEAFF . TRBV6-5 14 TRBJ1-1 TRBD1
TGTGCCAGCAGTTCAACAGTCAACACTGAAGCTTTCTTT CASSSTVNTEAFF . TRBV6-2/TRBV6-3 13 TRBJ1-1 .
TGTGCCAGTAGACAGGGGGGCATGAACACTGAAGCTTTCTTT CASRQGGMNTEAFF . TRBV6-4 14 TRBJ1-1 TRBD1
TGTGCCAGCATGGGGTCTTTGGGGAGGCGGGGGGAAAAACTGTTTTTT CASMGSLGRRGEKLFF once TRBV27 16 TRBJ1-4 .
TGTGCCAGCAGACCCCAGGGTAGTGGTGGCTACACCTTC CASRPQGSGGYTF . TRBV27 13 TRBJ1-2 .
TGTGCCACCAACTCTGGAGCGGGGAGCACAGATACGCAGTATTTT CATNSGAGSTDTQYF . TRBV19 15 TRBJ2-3 TRBD2
TGTGCCAGCAGCGGAGGACAGGAAGAGACCCAGTACTTC CASSGGQEETQYF . TRBV5-4 13 TRBJ2-5 TRBD1
TGTGCCACCAGCAGGACAGCACAAGAGACCCAGTACTTC CATSRTAQETQYF . TRBV15 13 TRBJ2-5 .
TGTGCCAGCATTCTAATGGCCTCAGGGCTCCGCTATGGCTACACCTTC CASILMASGLRYGYTF once TRBV21-1 16 TRBJ1-2 .
TGTGCCAGCAGCTTCATGAGGTACTCACCCACGGGGGAGCAGTACTTC CASSFMRYSPTGEQYF . TRBV5-6 16 TRBJ2-7 .
TGCAGTGCTAGTTCAGGGGGAAATCAGCCCCAGCATTTT CSASSGGNQPQHF . TRBV20-1 13 TRBJ1-5 TRBD1
TGTGCCAGCAGCCCGACAACGACAGGATTGAGGGAGACCCAGTACTTC CASSPTTTGLRETQYF once TRBV5-4 16 TRBJ2-5 .
TGTGCCAGCAGCTTAACGCCAGGGGGGCCCCAGCATTTT CASSLTPGGPQHF . TRBV7-3 13 TRBJ1-5 TRBD1
TGCGCCAGCAGCTCCGGTATAAGAAAGGGGCCCCTCCAAGAGACCCAGTACTTC CASSSGIRKGPLQETQYF . TRBV5-1 18 TRBJ2-5 .
TGTGCCAGCAGACCGGGGACGGGAGAACGCAATCAGCCCCAGCATTTT CASRPGTGERNQPQHF . TRBV28 16 TRBJ1-5 .
TGCGCCAGCAGTGGGGCCGGGACAGGGGGCTACGAGCAGTACTTC CASSGAGTGGYEQYF . TRBV4-3 15 TRBJ2-7 TRBD1
TGTGCCAGCAGCTTATCACAGAATGAAGCTTTCTTT CASSLSQNEAFF . TRBV7-9 12 TRBJ1-1 .
TGTGCCAGCAGTCGGGACTTAAACCAAGAGACCCAGTACTTC CASSRDLNQETQYF . TRBV7-2 14 TRBJ2-5 .
TGTGCCAGTAGTAGGACACGAGACAGGGATGCCGGGGAGCTGTTTTTT CASSRTRDRDAGELFF . TRBV19 16 TRBJ2-2 TRBD1
TGTGCCAGCAGCTTAGCGGAGATTAACTATGGCTACACCTTC CASSLAEINYGYTF few TRBV7-9 14 TRBJ1-2 .
TGTGCCAGCTCACTCCCGGGTAGGAACAATGAGCAGTTCTTC CASSLPGRNNEQFF few TRBV18 14 TRBJ2-1 .
TGCGCCAGCAGCTTGGCCGCAGACAATGAGCAGTTCTTC CASSLAADNEQFF . TRBV5-1 13 TRBJ2-1 .
TGTGCCAGTAGCCACCGGGCGGGTAACTATGGCTACACCTTC CASSHRAGNYGYTF . TRBV19 14 TRBJ1-2 .
TGTGCCAGCAGTGAAGGCGGGGCTAGCGGTACAGATACGCAGTATTTT CASSEGGASGTDTQYF . TRBV2 16 TRBJ2-3 TRBD2
TGTGCCAGCAGAGCTAACACAGGGAGGGAGTACTTC CASRANTGREYF . TRBV5-4 12 TRBJ2-7 .
TGTGCCAGCAGTAAAAGACTAGCGGTTTACAATGAGCAGTTCTTC CASSKRLAVYNEQFF . TRBV2 15 TRBJ2-1 TRBD2
TGTGCCAGTAGTCGTGGAGCGGGGGGACAAGAGACCCAGTACTTC CASSRGAGGQETQYF . TRBV19 15 TRBJ2-5 TRBD2
TGTGCCAGCACATTCGATAGCGGGACTTACGAGCAGTACTTC CASTFDSGTYEQYF . TRBV2 14 TRBJ2-7 TRBD2
TGTGCCAGCAAAAAGGGACAGGTGGTCACCGGGGAGCTGTTTTTT CASKKGQVVTGELFF . TRBV2 15 TRBJ2-2 TRBD1
TGTGCCAGCAGCTGGGCAACGTACAATGAGCAGTTCTTC CASSWATYNEQFF once TRBV7-9 13 TRBJ2-1 .
TGTGCCAGCAGCTTAGGGGAGACAACGTTGTACTTC CASSLGETTLYF few TRBV7-2 12 TRBJ2-7 .
TGTGCCAGCAGCGCCCAGACTAGCGCAAACAATGAGCAGTTCTTC CASSAQTSANNEQFF . TRBV9 15 TRBJ2-1 TRBD2
TGCGCCAGCAGCTTGGACGGCGGGGGGGCCGCGGATACGCAGTATTTT CASSLDGGGAADTQYF . TRBV5-1 16 TRBJ2-3 TRBD2
TGTGCCAGCGTCCGGACTAGTGGGCCCTACAATGAGCAGTTCTTC CASVRTSGPYNEQFF . TRBV2 15 TRBJ2-1 TRBD2
TGCGCCAGCAGCTTGGCCGGGAACACTGAAGCTTTCTTT CASSLAGNTEAFF medium-sized TRBV5-1 13 TRBJ1-1 .
TGTGCCAGTGCCTCCTACGGACACAATTCACCCCTCCACTTT CASASYGHNSPLHF . TRBV6-5 14 TRBJ1-6 .
TGTGCCAGTAGTATAGGGAGTGGCAGCACAGATACGCAGTATTTT CASSIGSGSTDTQYF . TRBV19 15 TRBJ2-3 .
TGTGCCAGCAACTTCTTTAGCGGGTCTTCAGGAGATACGCAGTATTTT CASNFFSGSSGDTQYF . TRBV18 16 TRBJ2-3 TRBD2
TGTGCCACCCGGCGGGGCTACGAGCAGTACTTC CATRRGYEQYF . TRBV19 11 TRBJ2-7 .
TGTGCCAGCAGCCCTCGCGGCTCCTACGAGCAGTACTTC CASSPRGSYEQYF . TRBV7-9 13 TRBJ2-7 .
TGTGCCATCAGTGAGTATGGGACAGGGGAATACGAGCAGTACTTC CAISEYGTGEYEQYF . TRBV10-3 15 TRBJ2-7 TRBD1
TGTGCCAGCAGCGTAGATGCCGGGACAGGGGACGAGCAGTACTTC CASSVDAGTGDEQYF . TRBV9 15 TRBJ2-7 TRBD1
TGTGCCAGCAGTTATTTGGACAGTACCCCGAGGGGCGCTTTCTTT CASSYLDSTPRGAFF . TRBV6-5 15 TRBJ1-1 .
TGTGCCAGCATCCGAGTCGACAGTTCCCCCTACGAGCAGTACTTC CASIRVDSSPYEQYF . TRBV28 15 TRBJ2-7 .